A selection of T cell receptor beta chains follows, all from one sample in a study of identical twins. TCRdb analysed the 5' RACE reads with MiXCR anew, one entry per CDR3 protein. The data contain more than 400,000 distinct CDR3 sequences, 13% to 15% of them singletons. Another study also made use of these data, one on yellow fever vaccine responses in identical twins.

Sample: CD4+ T cells sorted from blood. Receptors originate from a woman aged 18-29 years in good health. Both conserved end residues are part of each CDR3. A D gene is named only where the DNA matches it firmly. Clone size, where shown, is once, few, many, or a class for clones that have expanded.

length	size	V	J	D	CDR3	DNA
14	-	TRBV7-9	TRBJ2-1	TRBD2	CASSPGTSGYEQFF	TGTGCCAGCAGCCCCGGGACTAGCGGGTATGAGCAGTTCTTC
14	few	TRBV7-2	TRBJ1-3	-	CASRPGSTGNTIYF	TGTGCCAGCAGACCCGGAAGTACTGGAAACACCATATATTTT
14	few	TRBV6-5	TRBJ2-1	TRBD1	CASSTRQGTAEQFF	TGTGCCAGCAGTACCCGACAGGGGACCGCTGAGCAGTTCTTC
15	few	TRBV10-3	TRBJ2-6	-	CAISDQTSGANVLTF	TGTGCCATCAGTGATCAAACCTCTGGGGCCAACGTCCTGACTTTC
13	-	TRBV7-6	TRBJ2-7	-	CASSLDGYYEQYF	TGTGCCAGCAGCTTAGACGGATACTACGAGCAGTACTTC
13	-	TRBV6-1	TRBJ2-3	-	CASKTGPQGGQYF	TGTGCCAGCAAGACCGGGCCCCAGGGTGGGCAGTATTTT
17	once	TRBV24-1	TRBJ2-1	TRBD2	CATSDSPGTSGDNEQFF	TGTGCCACCAGTGATAGCCCCGGGACTAGCGGCGACAATGAGCAGTTCTTC
17	-	TRBV5-1	TRBJ2-3	-	CASSSLGSGKSTDTQYF	TGCGCCAGCAGCAGCTTGGGTAGCGGAAAAAGCACAGATACGCAGTATTTT
20	few	TRBV11-1	TRBJ2-1	TRBD2	CASSLALSGTFDGGGNEQFF	TGTGCCAGCAGCTTAGCGCTCAGCGGGACTTTTGATGGTGGGGGCAATGAGCAGTTCTTC
15	-	TRBV5-5	TRBJ1-5	-	CASSSRGYSNQPQHF	TGTGCCAGCAGTTCCAGGGGTTATAGCAATCAGCCCCAGCATTTT
17	-	TRBV7-9	TRBJ2-5	-	CASSLTLAGGLGETQYF	TGTGCCAGCAGCTTAACTTTAGCCGGGGGGCTGGGAGAGACCCAGTACTTC
16	few	TRBV5-1	TRBJ2-5	TRBD2	CASSTRLAGEGETQYF	TGCGCCAGCAGCACCCGACTAGCGGGAGAGGGAGAGACCCAGTACTTC
15	many	TRBV5-1	TRBJ2-1	TRBD2	CASSLGLAVNNEQFF	TGCGCCAGCAGCCTTGGACTAGCGGTAAACAATGAGCAGTTCTTC
18	-	TRBV6-5	TRBJ2-2	TRBD2	CASSYPGLAGEATGELFF	TGTGCCAGCAGTTACCCGGGGCTAGCGGGAGAGGCCACCGGGGAGCTGTTTTTT
12	many	TRBV2	TRBJ1-1	-	CASSGANTEAFF	TGTGCCAGCAGTGGCGCGAACACTGAAGCTTTCTTT